This is a list of T cell receptor beta chains from one sample in a study of T cells after yellow fever vaccination. TCRdb reanalysed the 5' RACE reads using MiXCR and keeps one entry per CDR3 protein. This sample has more than 450,000 distinct CDR3 sequences, with 21% found just once. Specimen: PBMCs, collected 21 days after the first yellow fever vaccination. These receptors all come from a man aged 18 to 30 who received the YFV17D yellow fever vaccine. CDR3s include the opening cysteine and the closing phenylalanine or tryptophan. The order of the fields is D gene, J gene, clone size, V gene, CDR3 protein, CDR3 DNA. A D gene is named only where the DNA matches it firmly. The size field is filled for only some rows; it gives once, few, many or a size class.

TRBD1 | TRBJ2-3 | . | TRBV6-2/TRBV6-3 | CASSLGQGRITDTQYF | TGTGCCAGCAGCCTCGGACAGGGAAGAATCACAGATACGCAGTATTTT
. | TRBJ1-1 | . | TRBV4-2 | CASSQDETVGAFF | TGTGCCAGCAGCCAAGACGAGACCGTGGGGGCTTTCTTT
TRBD2 | TRBJ2-1 | . | TRBV20-1 | CSASHQRGAYNEQFF | TGCAGTGCTAGCCACCAGCGGGGGGCCTACAATGAGCAGTTCTTC
. | TRBJ1-1 | . | TRBV7-9 | CASTLLGVMNTEAFF | TGTGCCAGCACCTTGCTTGGCGTCATGAACACTGAAGCTTTCTTT
TRBD1 | TRBJ1-1 | few | TRBV7-2 | CASSLLGGTGAEAFF | TGTGCCAGCAGCTTATTGGGGGGGACAGGGGCTGAAGCTTTCTTT
TRBD1 | TRBJ1-1 | . | TRBV27 | CASRNQGAFAEAFF | TGTGCCAGCAGGAACCAGGGGGCGTTCGCTGAAGCTTTCTTT
TRBD1 | TRBJ1-1 | . | TRBV5-1 | CASSLTGAPNTEAFF | TGCGCCAGCAGCTTGACAGGGGCCCCCAACACTGAAGCTTTCTTT
. | TRBJ1-1 | few | TRBV29-1 | CSADRFTEAFF | TGCAGCGCCGATCGATTCACTGAAGCTTTCTTT
. | TRBJ2-1 | . | TRBV9 | CASSALLIRGNHNEQFF | TGTGCCAGCAGTGCTCTACTAATTCGGGGAAATCACAATGAGCAGTTCTTC
TRBD1 | TRBJ2-5 | . | TRBV5-1 | CASSQGQRSKTQYF | TGCGCCAGCAGCCAGGGACAGCGGAGTAAGACCCAGTACTTC
. | TRBJ1-1 | many | TRBV18 | CASSPGQNTEAFF | TGCGCCAGCAGCCCGGGACAGAACACTGAAGCTTTCTTT
. | TRBJ2-3 | few | TRBV2 | CASSESRDKTDTQYF | TGTGCCAGCAGTGAATCCCGGGATAAAACAGATACGCAGTATTTT
. | TRBJ2-5 | . | TRBV9 | CASSVGGDLDTQYF | TGTGCCAGCAGCGTAGGAGGGGACCTAGATACCCAGTACTTC
TRBD1 | TRBJ1-2 | few | TRBV7-8 | CASSLNRDRGRRFDGYTF | TGTGCCAGCAGCTTGAACCGGGACAGGGGGCGCCGGTTCGATGGCTACACCTTC
. | TRBJ2-3 | . | TRBV5-1 | CASSLEGSGRPTDTQYF | TGCGCCAGCAGCTTGGAGGGTAGCGGTAGACCCACAGATACGCAGTATTTT
. | TRBJ2-3 | few | TRBV7-9 | CAARAGKDTQYF | TGTGCCGCAAGAGCAGGGAAAGATACGCAGTATTTT
TRBD2 | TRBJ2-4 | few | TRBV5-5 | CASSLSLAGPGDIQYF | TGTGCCAGCAGCTTGTCTCTAGCGGGGCCTGGGGACATTCAGTACTTC
. | TRBJ1-5 | . | TRBV18 | CASSPIQTSNQPQHF | TGTGCCAGCTCACCAATCCAGACTAGCAATCAGCCCCAGCATTTT
. | TRBJ1-3 | few | TRBV25-1 | CASSELGQEGNTIYF | TGTGCCAGCAGTGAACTCGGCCAGGAGGGAAACACCATATATTTT
. | TRBJ1-4 | . | TRBV20-1 | CSARDPKGAGEKLFF | TGCAGTGCTAGAGATCCTAAAGGGGCTGGGGAAAAACTGTTTTTT
TRBD1 | TRBJ2-1 | few | TRBV12-3/TRBV12-4 | CASSHTGTGRYNEQFF | TGTGCCAGCAGTCACACCGGGACAGGGAGGTACAATGAGCAGTTCTTC
. | TRBJ2-2 | . | TRBV5-1 | CASSVPKDTGELFF | TGCGCCAGCAGCGTACCCAAGGACACCGGGGAGCTGTTTTTT
TRBD2 | TRBJ2-5 | few | TRBV9 | CASSEPGTSGGFQETQYF | TGTGCCAGCAGCGAGCCGGGGACTAGCGGGGGGTTCCAAGAGACCCAGTACTTC
TRBD1 | TRBJ2-1 | few | TRBV5-5 | CASSLVGQGLREQFF | TGTGCCAGCAGCTTGGTGGGACAGGGGCTCAGGGAGCAGTTCTTC
. | TRBJ1-1 | . | TRBV5-1 | CASISDTETFF | TGCGCCAGCATTTCGGACACTGAAACTTTCTTT
. | TRBJ1-1 | many | TRBV9 | CASSVQGTNTEAFF | TGTGCCAGCAGCGTGCAGGGTACGAACACTGAAGCTTTCTTT
. | TRBJ1-6 | few | TRBV13 | CASSITGALRRSPLHF | TGTGCCAGCAGCATAACGGGGGCCCTCCGGAGATCACCCCTCCACTTT
TRBD2 | TRBJ2-5 | . | TRBV5-6 | CASSLPGLAGGGETQYF | TGTGCCAGCAGCTTACCGGGACTAGCGGGGGGTGGAGAGACCCAGTACTTC
. | TRBJ1-2 | . | TRBV12-3/TRBV12-4 | CASFGVRNGYTF | TGTGCCAGCTTTGGAGTGCGTAATGGCTACACCTTC
. | TRBJ1-6 | . | TRBV6-1 | CANTTGQGSPLHF | TGTGCCAACACGACAGGTCAGGGTTCACCCCTCCACTTT
. | TRBJ1-6 | few | TRBV6-5 | CASSYSTGLGTSLHF | TGTGCCAGCAGTTACTCGACAGGTTTGGGTACTTCCCTCCACTTT
. | TRBJ2-1 | few | TRBV6-4 | CASSTEEGNEQFF | TGTGCCAGCAGTACCGAAGAGGGTAATGAGCAGTTCTTC
. | TRBJ1-1 | few | TRBV6-1 | CASTRGRAEAFF | TGTGCCAGCACCCGGGGGCGCGCTGAAGCTTTCTTT
. | TRBJ1-6 | few | TRBV7-2 | CASREGGHHNSPLHF | TGTGCCAGCAGGGAAGGGGGGCATCACAATTCACCCCTCCACTTT
TRBD1 | TRBJ1-5 | . | TRBV7-2 | CASSLAGGLNQPQHF | TGTGCCAGCAGCTTAGCAGGGGGCTTAAATCAGCCCCAGCATTTT
. | TRBJ2-2 | . | TRBV20-1 | CSAPGTTGELFF | TGCAGTGCGCCCGGGACAACCGGGGAGCTGTTTTTT
TRBD2 | TRBJ2-1 | . | TRBV11-2 | CASSLVWASGQSYNEQFF | TGTGCCAGCAGCTTAGTCTGGGCTAGCGGTCAATCCTACAATGAGCAGTTCTTC